This T cell receptor (beta chain) was retrieved from a study of radiotherapy plus CTLA-4 blockade in lung cancer. Study context: An objective response was seen in around 17% of patients, and disease control in around 33%.

Using immunoSEQ multiplex PCR, the repertoire was profiled, and TCRdb retains in-frame clones only, with some absent. Among about 66,000 clones listed, under 85% were seen once. A remark on this clone: Its antigen is unknown.

Study results and caveats: The study found tumor-derived TCR clones expanded in blood after radiotherapy plus ipilimumab. Response, reportedly, was best predicted by interferon-beta along with early blood T cell clone dynamics.

Ipilimumab-mediated CTLA-4 blockade plus focal radiation was given to patients having chemo-refractory metastatic non-small-cell lung cancer. Germline V gene lookup returns CDR1 SGHTA and CDR2 FQGTGA. The CDR3 spans 13 residues. J was trimmed by 6 bases and V by 5 bases; bases with no gene match: 6. V gene TRBV7-3 combines with J gene TRBJ1-1; 7 nucleotides line up with TRBD1. The clonotype comes from a human donor with non-small cell lung cancer who had a partial response to radiotherapy plus ipilimumab. The sequenced sample was peripheral blood, obtained from a patient treated with radiotherapy plus ipilimumab. CDR3 nucleotides: TGTGCCAGCAGCCTCAGGGGGTTATCTGAAGCTTTCTTT. Protein sequence: CASSLRGLSEAFF.